This TCR beta chain was captured in a study of T-cell reconstitution after alpha-beta-depleted transplantation in children. For TCRbeta, the library was prepared with unique molecular identifiers. TCRdb re-derived calls from the PCR reads in MiXCR, one entry per CDR3 protein. Of 450,000 to 500,000 distinct CDR3 sequences in the sample, approximately 13% were seen once. This clonotype was counted a few times. The receptor's source is a human donor who donated a stem cell graft to a child with combined immunodeficiency. The sequences come from PBMCs from the stem cell graft donor, collected from the stem cell graft.

CDR3 in DNA: TGTGCCAGCAGCTCCCTAGGTACAGGGACAGATACGCAGTATTTT. This translates into CASSSLGTGTDTQYF. J is TRBJ2-3 and V is TRBV7-8; TRBD1 is a possible D gene (6 bases). V lost 4 bases and J lost 3, with 14 bases in between. Germline V gives CDR1 SGHVS, CDR2 FQNEAQ. The CDR3 extends over 15 amino acids.